The 9 T cell receptor beta chains in this list originate from one sample, sequenced in a study of cytomegalovirus exposure and HLA in healthy donors. Both 60 Vbeta primers and 13 Jbeta primers went into the PCR. Assay: immunoSEQ multiplex PCR; the TCRdb copy retains only in-frame clones and omits some. The sample contains about 200,000 clones, roughly 83% of which appear only once. Source material: PBMCs. These receptor sequences come from a male donor in good health and CMV-seropositive.

The V gene is TRBV19, the J gene TRBJ2-3; no definite D call. CDR3 size: 15 residues. Germline-derived CDR1 and CDR2 are LNHDA and SQIVND (reference sequence). V was pared by 3 bases and J by 2 bases, with 12 bases between. CDR3 region: CASSISSMATDTQYF. The CDR3 coding sequence is TGTGCCAGTAGTATCTCTAGTATGGCCACAGATACGCAGTATTTT.

This clone was seen a handful of times. The chain combines TRBV11-2 with TRBJ2-1; 13 bases are shared with TRBD2. The CDR3 covers 19 residues. Germline CDR1 reads SGHAT; CDR2 reads FQNNGV. J lost 3 bases, V lost 5 bases, and 13 bases had no gene match. The CDR3 protein is CASSLSGTSGERYYNEQFF. As DNA, the CDR3 is TGTGCCAGCAGCCTGTCGGGGACTAGCGGGGAGCGGTACTACAATGAGCAGTTCTTC.

The CDR3 loop is CASSWTAQRGSYEQYF. The CDR3 bases are TGCGCCAGCAGCTGGACCGCACAGCGGGGGTCCTACGAGCAGTACTTC. The V and J genes are TRBV5-1 and TRBJ2-5; TRBD2 matches at 8 bases. The DNA end lines up better with TRBJ2-7; the J call may be wrong. The CDR3 contains 16 residues. The V gene's germline CDR1 is SGHRS and CDR2 YFSETQ.

The V call is TRBV2, the J call TRBJ2-7; 11 bases match TRBD2. J was trimmed by 9 bases and V by 4 bases; bases with no gene match: 8. This CDR3 comprises 14 residues. Germline V gene lookup returns CDR1 SNHLY and CDR2 FYNNEI. The CDR3 DNA follows: TGTGCCAGCAGTGTATCTATCCTAGCGGGGGGGCAGTACTTC. It codes for CASSVSILAGGQYF.

The chain has TRBV11-3 and TRBJ2-2; 7 bases are shared with TRBD1. The germline V gene encodes CDR1 SGHNT and CDR2 YENEEA. The CDR3 has 14 amino acids. V lost 6 bases, J lost 5 bases, and 6 bases stayed unmatched. CDR3 protein: CASRTTGTTGELFF. As DNA, the CDR3 is TGTGCCAGCAGAACGACAGGGACAACCGGGGAGCTGTTTTTT.

The chain joins TRBV27 to TRBJ1-2; no clear D gene. Germline values: CDR1 MNHEY, CDR2 SMNVEV (reference sequence). The V end lost 0 bases, the J end lost 8 bases, and 13 bases lay between the germline ends. This CDR3 is 14 amino acids long. CDR3 region: CASSLSAIDSGYTF. The CDR3 DNA is TGTGCCAGCAGTTTATCGGCCATTGATTCAGGCTACACCTTC.

A few counts support this clone. The chain uses TRBV15 and TRBJ2-2; 8 positions match TRBD2. This CDR3 has 17 residues. Germline-derived CDR1 and CDR2 are LNHNV and YYDKDF (reference sequence). Germline trimming cut 1 base from V and 5 bases from J; bases unmatched to any gene: 9. CDR3: CATSRVIAGRRTGELFF. The CDR3 DNA is TGTGCCACCAGCAGAGTGATAGCGGGGCGACGGACCGGGGAGCTGTTTTTT.

The V gene is TRBV7-2, the J gene TRBJ1-4; D gene unclear. The V end was cut by 2 bases, the J end by 7 bases, with 17 bases between. This CDR3 spans 16 amino acids. Germline CDR1 and CDR2: SGHTA and FQGNSA. The CDR3 reads CASSLPQVFGAEKLFF. DNA for the CDR3: TGTGCCAGCAGCTTACCTCAAGTTTTCGGAGCTGAAAAACTGTTTTTT.

The chain recombines TRBV15 with TRBJ2-7, with TRBD1 matching 9 bases. CDR1 is LNHNV and CDR2 is YYDKDF in the germline V gene (reference sequence). V was clipped by 3 bases and J by 7 bases; unmatched bases: 10. This CDR3 is built from 15 residues. This CDR3 is CATSSGDRAPVEQYF. DNA of the CDR3: TGTGCCACCAGCAGCGGGGACAGGGCCCCGGTGGAGCAGTACTTC.